The next 26 T cell receptor beta chains were all read from a single sample in a study of T cell responses to AZD1222 COVID-19 vaccine. Assay: immunoSEQ multiplex PCR; the TCRdb copy retains only in-frame clones and omits some. There are over 130,000 clones in the sample; approximately 90% occur only once, and around 5% lies in the top ten. Sequences were derived from peripheral blood, sampled on day 0 of AZD1222 vaccination. These TCRs come from an adult in good health.

This clone was detected only a few times. V and J are TRBV29-1 and TRBJ1-2; 7 nucleotides align to TRBD1. The V gene end was trimmed by 0 bases and the J gene end by 8 bases; junction bases not matched to a gene: 12. The CDR3 runs 15 residues. Looked up from germline, CDR1 is SQVTM and CDR2 is ANQGSEA. The CDR3 DNA reads TGCAGCGTTGAAGACTGGACAGGAGCTATACCCGGCTACACCTTC. It encodes CSVEDWTGAIPGYTF.

The CDR3 sequence is CASNGQVGETQYF. Here the CDR3 DNA reads TGTGCCAGCAACGGTCAGGTTGGAGAGACCCAGTACTTC. The gene calls are TRBV7-2 and TRBJ2-5; D unresolved. Deletions cut 7 bases from V and 4 bases from J, with 13 bases between. The CDR3 contains 13 residues. CDR1 SGHTA and CDR2 FQGNSA come from the germline V gene.

This rearrangement joins TRBV2 to TRBJ1-1; TRBD1 matches at 8 bases. The CDR3 totals 11 residues. Trimming cost V 11 bases and J 8 bases; bases outside gene matches: 7. CDR1 and CDR2 (germline): SNHLY, FYNNEI. CDR3 amino acids: CARYRDREAFF. In DNA, the CDR3 is TGTGCCCGATACCGGGACAGGGAAGCTTTCTTT.

The chain uses TRBV6-5 and TRBJ2-1; weak D call: TRBD2 (7 bases). The V and J ends lost 6 bases and 4 bases respectively, with 16 bases between them. The CDR3 contains 15 residues. The germline gives CDR1 MNHEY, CDR2 SVGAGI. The CDR3 is CASSPRGGGYNEQFF. The CDR3 coding sequence is TGTGCCAGCAGCCCCCGAGGGGGGGGGTACAATGAGCAGTTCTTC.

The J gene is TRBJ1-2, the V gene TRBV29-1; D remains ambiguous. Looked up from germline, CDR1 is SQVTM and CDR2 is ANQGSEA. This CDR3 is built from 12 residues. CDR3 sequence (DNA): TGCTCCATTTCCTGGGGTACGCGCGGCTACACCTTC. The encoded protein is CSISWGTRGYTF.

The rearrangement joins TRBV19 to TRBJ1-6, with 9 bases aligning to TRBD1. The CDR3 covers 14 residues. V gave up 5 bases and J gave up 10 bases; unmatched junction bases: 6. The germline gives CDR1 LNHDA, CDR2 SQIVND (reference sequence). The CDR3 DNA reads as TGTGCCAGTAGTGGGGGACAGGGAATGTCACCCCTCCACTTT. Residues: CASSGGQGMSPLHF. Supplemented by reference TRBV19 and TRBJ1-6, the full variable domain reads DGGITQSPKYLFRKEGQNVTLSCEQNLNHDAMYWYRQDPGQGLRLIYYSQIVNDFQKGDIAEGYSVSREKKESFPLTVTSAQKNPTAFYLCASSGGQGMSPLHFGNGTRLTVT.

The sample holds one count of this clone. This chain links TRBV2 with TRBJ2-5, with TRBD2 identical over 8 bases. Germline loops: CDR1 SNHLY, CDR2 FYNNEI. This CDR3 is built from 13 residues. J lost 5 bases, V lost 8 bases, and 7 bases had no gene match. CDR3 nucleotide sequence: TGTGCCAGCCTGGGGCGGGAGGAGGAGACCCAGTACTTC. Its protein is CASLGREEETQYF.

The gene calls are TRBV5-1 and TRBJ2-6, with D perhaps matching TRBD2 (6 bases). CDR3 size: 17 residues. The V gene's germline CDR1 is SGHRS and CDR2 YFSETQ. The ends were cut back, 0 bases at V and 2 bases at J, with 12 bases in the middle. Here the CDR3 reads CASSLGLGGAGANVLTF. The DNA of the CDR3 is TGCGCCAGCAGCTTGGGACTTGGAGGGGCTGGGGCCAACGTCCTGACTTTC.

The CDR3: CASSTGLITTNEKLFF. In DNA, the CDR3 is TGTGCCAGCAGTACGGGCCTGATTACGACGAATGAAAAACTGTTTTTT. The gene calls are TRBV28 and TRBJ1-4; no firm D call. There are 16 residues in the CDR3. The ends were cut back, 5 bases at V and 5 bases at J, with 18 bases in the middle. The germline V gene encodes CDR1 MDHEN and CDR2 SYDVKM.

The gene calls are TRBV5-1 and TRBJ1-2, with 11 bases lining up with TRBD1. V shed 4 bases, J shed 5 bases, and the junction held 7 bases outside the gene matches. CDR3 length: 15 residues. Germline V gene lookup returns CDR1 SGHRS and CDR2 YFSETQ. CDR3 bases: TGCGCCAGCAGCGCAGCCGGGACAGGGGGATATGGCTACACCTTC. It encodes CASSAAGTGGYGYTF.

The sample holds a few counts of this clone. This chain joins TRBV20-1 and TRBJ2-6; possibly TRBD1 for D (5 bases). With 3 bases removed from V and 3 bases from J, the gap between germline ends came to 12 bases. The CDR3 consists of 15 residues. Germline loops: CDR1 DFQATT, CDR2 SNEGSKA (reference sequence). The chain's CDR3 is CSASEAGFGANVLTF. CDR3 in DNA: TGCAGTGCTAGTGAAGCAGGGTTTGGGGCCAACGTCCTGACTTTC.

This clone was seen just once. V gene TRBV6-5 combines with J gene TRBJ2-7; D uncertain. Trimming took 4 bases from V and 4 from J, leaving 17 bases between them. Per the germline V gene, CDR1 is MNHEY and CDR2 is SVGAGI. This CDR3 has 15 amino acids. The DNA of the CDR3 is TGTGCCAGCAGTTCGCCGGGCCGAAAGGCGTACGAGCAGTACTTC. Residues: CASSSPGRKAYEQYF.

This chain uses TRBV5-1 with TRBJ1-1, with TRBD1 matching over 8 bases. Trimming took 4 bases from V and 6 from J; bases not matched to a gene: 11. Germline loops: CDR1 SGHRS, CDR2 YFSETQ. The CDR3 has 15 residues. In nucleotides, the CDR3 is TGCGCCAGCAGCGCGGACAGGGTTAAGGTGGCTGAAGCTTTCTTT. Protein product: CASSADRVKVAEAFF.

The J gene is TRBJ2-5, the V gene TRBV3-1 (or the pseudogene TRBV3-2); D may be TRBD2 (6 bases). The germline V and J ends were trimmed by 2 bases and 5 bases, with 12 bases remaining between them. The CDR3 has 14 amino acids. Germline CDR1 LGHDT, CDR2 YNNKEL (reference sequence). The chain's CDR3 is CASSQLGTPETQYF. The CDR3 DNA reads as TGTGCCAGCAGCCAACTCGGGACTCCCGAGACCCAGTACTTC.

The chain employs TRBV5-6 and TRBJ1-2; D remains unclear. The CDR3 contains 14 residues. The germline V gene encodes CDR1 SGHDT and CDR2 YYEEEE. The V end was cut by 4 bases, the J end by 0 bases, with 10 bases between. CDR3: CASSDTPANYGYTF. CDR3 DNA: TGTGCCAGCAGCGATACCCCTGCTAACTATGGCTACACCTTC.

This clone was picked up a small number of times. The chain uses TRBV5-4 and TRBJ1-6; D is unresolved. The CDR3 is 14 amino acids. V dropped 0 bases and J dropped 5 bases, with 6 bases sitting between them. CDR1 is SGHNT and CDR2 is YYREEE in the germline V gene (reference sequence). The CDR3 DNA is TGTGCCAGCAGCTTGGGATACCATAATTCACCCCTCCACTTT. This codes for CASSLGYHNSPLHF.

Of note for this clone: The junction departs from the called germline gene at one end, perhaps through a read error. This sequence joins TRBV28 and TRBJ1-6; 8 bases are a match to TRBD1. The CDR3 is made up of 16 amino acids. Germline V gene lookup returns CDR1 MDHEN and CDR2 SYDVKM. The CDR3 here is CASSPLGQGYYSPLHF. DNA for the CDR3: TGTGCCAGCAGTCCACTTGGACAGGGCTATTATTCACCCCTCCACTTT. The variable domain in full, with the rest retrieved from reference TRBV28 and TRBJ1-6, is DVKVTQSSRYLVKRTGEKVFLECVQDMDHENMFWYRQDPGLGLRLIYFSYDVKMKEKGDIPEGYSVSREKKERFSLILESASTNQTSMYLCASSPLGQGYYSPLHFGNGTRLTVT.

The chain links TRBV6-5 to TRBJ1-2; TRBD1 matches at 8 bases. The CDR3 runs to 14 residues. V lost 5 bases, J lost 5 bases, and 7 bases stayed unmatched. Germline CDR1 is MNHEY and CDR2 is SVGAGI. The CDR3 DNA is TGTGCCAGCAGTACAGGGACAGGCTCATATGGCTACACCTTC. It codes for CASSTGTGSYGYTF.

This clone was found a few times. V and J are TRBV28 and TRBJ1-5, with 9 bases fitting TRBD1. The CDR3 is 13 residues long. Germline loops: CDR1 MDHEN, CDR2 SYDVKM. Trimming removed 9 bases from V and 4 bases from J; junction bases left unmatched: 4. CDR3 in amino acids: CASRDRANQPQHF. CDR3 nucleotide sequence: TGTGCCAGTCGGGACAGGGCTAATCAGCCCCAGCATTTT.

V usage is TRBV30 and J usage is TRBJ1-3; the match to TRBD1 covers 12 bases. The germline V gene encodes CDR1 GTSNPN and CDR2 SVGIG (reference sequence). The V segment lost 3 bases and the J segment 0 bases; nucleotides outside the gene matches: 9. The CDR3 length is 18 residues. CDR3 DNA sequence: TGTGCCTGGAGCCGGGACAGGGGGCTAATACTCTCTGGAAACACCATATATTTT. Amino acid sequence: CAWSRDRGLILSGNTIYF.

V gene TRBV30 combines with J gene TRBJ2-7, with 7 bases lining up with TRBD2. After removal of 3 bases from V and 4 bases from J, the junction contained 0 bases not matched to a gene. The CDR3 totals 11 residues. CDR1 is GTSNPN, CDR2 SVGIG, per germline (reference sequence). DNA for the CDR3: TGTGCCTGGAGGGGGGGGTACGAGCAGTACTTC. As protein: CAWRGGYEQYF.

The V call is TRBV2, the J call TRBJ2-7; the match to TRBD2 covers 8 bases. V shed 3 bases and J 6 bases; nucleotides not matched to a gene: 10. CDR1 is SNHLY, CDR2 FYNNEI, per germline. This CDR3 region has 15 residues. The CDR3 DNA follows: TGTGCCAGCAGTGAGATTCAGCGGGAGTGGGGCGAGCAGTACTTC. Protein: CASSEIQREWGEQYF.

The chain has TRBV5-6 and TRBJ1-3; TRBD1 agrees at 8 bases. Germline trimming cut 5 bases from V and 3 bases from J; bases unmatched to any gene: 10. This CDR3 has 16 residues. Germline V gives CDR1 SGHDT, CDR2 YYEEEE. In DNA, the CDR3 is TGTGCCAGCAGTACACCACGGACAGGGAGTGGAAACACCATATATTTT. It translates to CASSTPRTGSGNTIYF.

J is TRBJ1-2 and V is TRBV6-1; D is undetermined. This CDR3 spans 13 amino acids. Germline V CDR1 and CDR2: MNHNS, SASEGT. V was pared by 1 base and J by 4 bases, with 7 bases between. The CDR3 DNA is TGTGCCAGCAGTGAAGAGTCTCTCTATGGCTACACCTTC. Its translation: CASSEESLYGYTF.

The J gene is TRBJ2-7, the V gene TRBV28, with 16 bases fitting TRBD2. The J segment lost 2 bases and the V segment lost 7 bases, leaving 11 bases of the junction unmatched. The CDR3 is 18 residues long. The V gene's germline CDR1 is MDHEN and CDR2 SYDVKM. The CDR3 nucleotides read TGTGCCAGCATCGCACCGGAGGGGACTAGCGGGAGGGCCTACGAGCAGTACTTC. It translates to CASIAPEGTSGRAYEQYF.

This chain links TRBV30 with TRBJ2-2; 12 bases map to TRBD2. This CDR3 contains 18 residues. Germline loops: CDR1 GTSNPN, CDR2 SVGIG (reference sequence). Losses at the gene ends were 2 bases for V and 2 bases for J; bases not matched to a gene: 9. The CDR3 is CAWSLVRTSGVNTGELFF. The DNA for the CDR3 is TGTGCCTGGAGTCTAGTGAGGACTAGCGGGGTCAACACCGGGGAGCTGTTTTTT.